This TCR beta chain was recovered during a study of blood T cell repertoires in COVID-19. Turning to the study itself: Acute and convalescent COVID-19 specimens originated in the United States, Italy and Spain.

With 3 bases clipped from V and 1 base from J, the junction kept 4 bases outside the gene matches. Germline lookup yields CDR1 KGHDR and CDR2 SFDVKD. This CDR3 has 15 amino acids. Sequencing was performed with immunoSEQ multiplex PCR; in TCRdb, only in-frame clones are kept and a portion is missing. Among 30,000 to 40,000 clones listed, roughly 85% were seen once. Sequencing input: peripheral blood. The TCR originated in a woman aged 80 or over with active or convalescent COVID-19. The J gene is TRBJ1-2, the V gene TRBV24-1, with 7 bases aligning to TRBD1. The CDR3 DNA follows: TGTGCCACCAGTGATCCCAACAGGGGTAACTATGGCTACACCTTC. It is translated as CATSDPNRGNYGYTF.